Each of the 10 T cell receptor beta chains below was sequenced from the same sample in a study of T cell repertoires in cytomegalovirus infection. TCRdb passed the reads through MiXCR, listing each CDR3 protein once. This table holds over 150,000 distinct CDR3 sequences, around 15% found once. The sequencing sample was made of PBMCs. The receptors were gathered from a human donor in good health (CMV status not recorded). Some clones in this sample may be carry-over from other donors' samples.

Details on this clonotype: A read error is likely, as this CDR3 ends without the conserved phenylalanine or tryptophan. The chain recombines TRBV7-2 with TRBJ2-1, with a possible D match to TRBD2 (5 bases). The germline CDR1 and CDR2 sequences are SGHTA and FQGNSA. V lost 4 bases and J 4 bases, leaving 14 bases between the germline ends. The CDR3 has 15 amino acids. The CDR3 DNA reads as TGTGCCAGCAGCTCCACGGGGAGAGGATACAATGAGCAGTTCTTG. Amino acid sequence: CASSSTGRGYNEQFL.

This clonotype was recorded a few times. The CDR3 DNA reads TGCGCCAGCAGTGACGCATACAATGAGCAGTTCTTC. It codes for CASSDAYNEQFF. The chain couples TRBV10-2 to TRBJ2-1; unclear D gene. Germline lookup yields CDR1 WSHSY and CDR2 SAAADI. The V end was cut by 3 bases, the J end by 4 bases, with 4 bases between. The length of the CDR3 is 12 residues.

Remarks on this clonotype: It may be a read error: a sequence one base away is much more abundant. J is TRBJ1-5 and V is TRBV10-3; D not resolved. The CDR3 consists of 16 residues. V lost 1 base and J 0 bases, leaving 10 bases between the germline ends. The germline V gene encodes CDR1 ENHRY and CDR2 SYGVKD. The CDR3: CAISEFRKDSNQPQHF. As DNA, the CDR3 is TGTGCCATCAGTGAGTTCAGGAAGGATAGCAATCAGCCCCAGCATTTT.

This clonotype was counted ten times or more. This chain joins TRBV7-2 and TRBJ2-3; 12 nucleotides align to TRBD2. Trimming took 6 bases from V and 1 from J; bases not matched to a gene: 2. The CDR3 covers 15 residues. Germline V gene sequence: CDR1 SGHTA, CDR2 FQGNSA. The CDR3 region is CASRRLAGGTDTQYF. CDR3 bases: TGTGCCAGCAGGAGACTAGCGGGAGGCACAGATACGCAGTATTTT.

The V gene is TRBV29-1, the J gene TRBJ2-2, with D unclear. The ends were cut back, 4 bases at V and 2 bases at J, with 8 bases in the middle. Germline V lookup: CDR1 SQVTM, CDR2 ANQGSEA. CDR3 length: 13 residues. The CDR3 bases are TGCAGCGTTGTTGGGGTAAACACCGGGGAGCTGTTTTTT. Protein product: CSVVGVNTGELFF.

The V and J genes are TRBV29-1 and TRBJ2-1, with a tentative D call TRBD1 (6 bases). This CDR3 has 14 amino acids. CDR1 and CDR2 from the germline V gene are SQVTM and ANQGSEA. V was cut by 7 bases and J by 0 bases, with 13 bases left in between. The CDR3 nucleotides read TGCAGCGCCTCCGACAGGAGCTCCTACAATGAGCAGTTCTTC. Its translation is CSASDRSSYNEQFF.

V and J are TRBV12-3 or TRBV12-4 and TRBJ2-3, with a possible D match to TRBD1 (6 bases). The CDR3 length is 13 residues. V shed 7 bases and J shed 6 bases, with 14 bases lying between them. This CDR3 is CASTAQGVDTQYF. The CDR3 coding sequence is TGTGCCAGCACCGCACAGGGTGTCGATACGCAGTATTTT.

This clonotype was detected ten times or more. Sequence at one end of the junction differs from germline and may be a read error. The V gene is TRBV12-3 or TRBV12-4, the J gene TRBJ1-3, with unresolved D. The CDR3 loop spans 14 amino acids. The CDR3 DNA follows: TGTGCCAGCAGCTTAGGAGTCTCTGGAAACACCATATATTTT. Translating it yields CASSLGVSGNTIYF.

This clonotype was detected ten times or more. This chain uses TRBV7-8 with TRBJ1-6; 7 bases match TRBD1. Germline V gene data show CDR1 as SGHVS and CDR2 as FQNEAQ. V was pared by 5 bases and J by 9 bases, with 4 bases of the junction left unmatched. CDR3 length equals 13 residues. The CDR3 loop reads CASSIDRASPLHF. The CDR3 coding sequence is TGTGCCAGCAGCATCGACAGGGCTTCACCCCTCCACTTT.

This clonotype occurred a few times. The genes are TRBV29-1 and TRBJ1-1; maybe TRBD1 (6 bases). Germline CDR1 reads SQVTM; CDR2 reads ANQGSEA. The CDR3 spans 12 residues. Trimming took 6 bases from V and 2 from J, leaving 10 bases between them. The CDR3 nucleotides are TGCAGCGTCGGACAGACCAACACTGAAGCTTTCTTT. This encodes CSVGQTNTEAFF.